Listed below are T cell receptor beta chains from one sample, sequenced in a study of T cell changes during pregnancy in multiple sclerosis. Here immunoSEQ multiplex PCR was the method, and the copy in TCRdb shows in-frame clones only, minus some. The data hold 35,000 to 45,000 clones, with 70% to 90% observed a single time. Material: CD4+ T cells from peripheral blood mononuclear cells, obtained after pregnancy. The receptors stem from a female donor with multiple sclerosis, enrolled in a pregnancy study. The CDR3 runs from the conserved cysteine through the conserved F or W. Fields, in order: J gene, clone size, V gene, D gene, CDR3 DNA, CDR3 protein. The D gene is left open where the match is weak. A row's size may be missing; if present it is once, few, many or a size class.

>TRBJ2-1|-|TRBV7-9|-
TGTGCCAGCAGCTTAGTAAGCGCCGGGGACTACAATGAGCAGTTCTTC
CASSLVSAGDYNEQFF
>TRBJ2-7|once|TRBV4-3|TRBD1
TGCGCCAGCAGCCACCCGGGACAGGGCTACGAGCAGTACTTC
CASSHPGQGYEQYF
>TRBJ1-1|-|TRBV28|-
TGTGCCAGCACTACCCCCGGTCGGGGGAACACTGAAGCTTTCTTT
CASTTPGRGNTEAFF
>TRBJ1-1|-|TRBV6-5|TRBD1
TGTGCCAGCAGTTTGGACAGGGGGCGGGCTGAAGCTTTCTTT
CASSLDRGRAEAFF
>TRBJ2-7|once|TRBV15|-
TGTGCCACCAGCAGAGATAAACACCTCTACGAGCAGTACTTC
CATSRDKHLYEQYF
>TRBJ1-2|-|TRBV7-2|TRBD1
TGTGCCAGCAGCTTAAGAACCGGGACAGTGGATGGCTACACCTTC
CASSLRTGTVDGYTF
>TRBJ2-5|-|TRBV7-3|-
TGTGCCAGCAGCTTAGGGGGGGCGGGAGAGACCCAGTACTTC
CASSLGGAGETQYF
>TRBJ2-2|-|TRBV5-1|TRBD2
TGCGCCAGCAGCTTGGGGCAGGCGGGGGCCGGGGAGCTGTTTTTT
CASSLGQAGAGELFF
>TRBJ1-5|-|TRBV4-1|TRBD1
TGCGCCAGCAGCCACCCTGGACAGGGGGGTTGGCCCCAGCATTTT
CASSHPGQGGWPQHF
>TRBJ2-2|-|TRBV5-5|TRBD1
TGTGCCAGCAGACCGGACAGGGGGCATACCGGGGAGCTGTTTTTT
CASRPDRGHTGELFF
>TRBJ1-2|-|TRBV2|-
TGTGCCAGCAGCTGGGGGCGGGGGGGATATGGCTACACCTTC
CASSWGRGGYGYTF
>TRBJ2-5|-|TRBV2|TRBD2
TGTGCCAGCTCCTTGGGACTAGCGGGGGAAGAGACCCAGTACTTC
CASSLGLAGEETQYF
>TRBJ2-5|-|TRBV11-2|-
TGTGCCAGCAGCCCAGGGACTTTGGAGACCCAGTACTTC
CASSPGTLETQYF
>TRBJ2-7|-|TRBV4-1|TRBD2
TGCGCCAGCAGCCAAGTGGGGGATGGGGGGGTTTTCGACGAGCAGTACTTC
CASSQVGDGGVFDEQYF
>TRBJ2-3|-|TRBV7-2|-
TGTGCCAGCAGCCCTCAAGCGGGTTTGAGCACAGATACGCAGTATTTT
CASSPQAGLSTDTQYF
>TRBJ1-4|-|TRBV4-3|-
TGCGCCAGCAGCCTCGATCACACGGAGCATAATGAAAAACTGTTTTTT
CASSLDHTEHNEKLFF